The rows below give T cell receptor beta chains drawn from one sample of a study of vaccination and CD4 T cells after COVID-19. TCRdb processed the PCR reads anew with MiXCR; each CDR3 protein has one entry. The sample records roughly 30,000 distinct CDR3 sequences, 45% to 55% being singletons. The sample here was CD4+ T cells from blood, taken about 7 months after SARS-CoV-2 vaccination. These TCRs come from a human donor who had recovered from COVID-19. Each CDR3 is given with its conserved first and last residue. D genes are given only for firm matches. Clone sizes are given selectively: once, few, many, or a class where the clone is expanded.

j_gene	d_gene	abundance	v_gene	CDR3aa	CDR3nt
TRBJ2-5	TRBD2	-	TRBV28	CASTRGAGGPQETQYF	TGTGCCAGCACCCGGGGGGCGGGAGGCCCGCAAGAGACCCAGTACTTC
TRBJ1-2	TRBD1	-	TRBV2	CARRGRYGYTF	TGTGCCAGGAGGGGGCGCTATGGCTACACCTTC
TRBJ1-2	-	-	TRBV7-8	CASSGRDLGYGYTF	TGTGCCAGCAGCGGACGGGACTTGGGCTATGGCTACACCTTC
TRBJ2-3	-	few	TRBV7-2	CASSDRQGTDTQYF	TGTGCCAGCAGCGATCGACAGGGCACAGATACGCAGTATTTT
TRBJ2-2	-	-	TRBV28	CAREDRNTGELFF	TGTGCCAGAGAGGACCGGAACACCGGGGAGCTGTTTTTT
TRBJ2-7	TRBD2	-	TRBV20-1	CSASPWTSGSSYEQYF	TGCAGTGCTAGCCCCTGGACTAGCGGGAGCTCCTACGAGCAGTACTTC
TRBJ1-2	-	few	TRBV6-2/TRBV6-3	CASSPTENYGYTF	TGTGCCAGCAGCCCGACAGAAAACTATGGCTACACCTTC
TRBJ1-1	-	-	TRBV10-1	CASKGPTRPDDAFF	TGCGCCAGCAAAGGACCGACTCGGCCCGATGATGCTTTCTTT
TRBJ2-2	-	-	TRBV7-9	CASSLSGAGGELFF	TGTGCCAGCAGCTTATCGGGGGCCGGCGGGGAGCTGTTTTTT
TRBJ1-1	-	-	TRBV27	CASSLLDGSEAFF	TGTGCCAGCAGTTTACTCGACGGAAGCGAAGCTTTCTTT
TRBJ2-7	TRBD2	once	TRBV7-9	CASSLGRSSGSSKGYEQYF	TGTGCCAGCAGCTTAGGGCGGTCTAGCGGGAGTTCAAAGGGCTACGAGCAGTACTTC
TRBJ2-2	-	-	TRBV6-1	CASGGRGELFF	TGTGCCAGCGGGGGGCGTGGGGAGCTGTTTTTT
TRBJ2-7	-	few	TRBV15	CATSTYRDPTYEQYF	TGTGCCACCAGCACATACAGGGACCCGACCTACGAGCAGTACTTC